These T cell receptor beta chains were read from a single sample in a study of blood T cell repertoires in COVID-19. The table came from immunoSEQ multiplex PCR; TCRdb's copy has only in-frame clones and leaves some out. The sample shows roughly 5,500 clones, roughly 80% of them seen only once. The sequenced sample was peripheral blood. These receptors were collected from a human donor with active COVID-19. The donor label of this sample is uncertain. CDR3s include the opening cysteine and the closing phenylalanine or tryptophan. The D gene is left open where the match is weak. Some rows mark clone size as missing; the rest say once, few, many or name a class of expanded clone.

size	J	D	V	CDR3	DNA
.	TRBJ1-3	.	TRBV7-2	CASSLAHGSGNTIYF	TGTGCCAGCAGCTTAGCGCACGGCTCTGGAAACACCATATATTTT
.	TRBJ1-4	.	TRBV23-1	CASSQWRARTNEKLFF	TGCGCCAGCAGTCAATGGAGAGCCAGAACTAATGAAAAACTGTTTTTT
once	TRBJ2-2	.	TRBV6-4	CASSRRGGELFF	TGTGCCAGCAGTCGGCGGGGCGGGGAGCTGTTTTTT
.	TRBJ2-1	TRBD2	TRBV11-2	CASSLGTSGGVYNEQFF	TGTGCCAGCAGCTTAGGTACTAGCGGGGGGGTATACAATGAGCAGTTCTTC
.	TRBJ2-7	TRBD2	TRBV2	CASKRDYSYEQYF	TGTGCCAGTAAGCGGGACTACTCCTACGAGCAGTACTTC
few	TRBJ1-6	.	TRBV12-3/TRBV12-4	CASSRTGNSPLHF	TGTGCCAGCAGTAGAACAGGGAATTCACCCCTCCACTTT
.	TRBJ2-1	.	TRBV7-2	CASSLGVGPYNEQFF	TGTGCCAGCAGCTTAGGTGTGGGGCCCTACAATGAGCAGTTCTTC
.	TRBJ2-3	TRBD2	TRBV29-1	CSVSRRGRAGTDTQYF	TGCAGCGTTAGTCGACGCGGGAGGGCTGGCACAGATACGCAGTATTTT
.	TRBJ2-5	.	TRBV2	CASSQSGFQETQYF	TGTGCCAGCAGTCAATCAGGGTTCCAAGAGACCCAGTACTTC
.	TRBJ1-1	.	TRBV7-9	CASSLRRGGTEAFF	TGTGCCAGCAGCTTAAGAAGGGGGGGCACTGAAGCTTTCTTT
.	TRBJ2-5	TRBD2	TRBV7-9	CASSQPGGGVETQYF	TGTGCCAGCAGCCAGCCCGGCGGGGGTGTAGAGACCCAGTACTTC
.	TRBJ1-1	TRBD1	TRBV9	CASSRTGNTEAFF	TGTGCCAGCAGCCGGACAGGGAACACTGAAGCTTTCTTT
.	TRBJ1-6	TRBD1	TRBV27	CASSHMSGGPLSSPLHF	TGTGCCAGCAGCCACATGTCAGGGGGCCCCCTGTCTTCACCCCTCCACTTT
once	TRBJ1-1	TRBD1	TRBV29-1	CSAQGAEWTEAFF	TGCAGCGCCCAGGGGGCCGAGTGGACTGAAGCTTTCTTT
.	TRBJ2-3	TRBD2	TRBV5-1	CASSLGGTSGVDTQYF	TGCGCCAGCAGCTTGGGGGGGACTAGCGGTGTAGATACGCAGTATTTT
.	TRBJ1-5	TRBD1	TRBV19	CASLKKTGYGNQPQHF	TGTGCCAGTCTAAAAAAGACAGGGTATGGCAATCAGCCCCAGCATTTT
.	TRBJ1-5	.	TRBV5-1	CASSVWGGEGQPQHF	TGCGCCAGCAGCGTATGGGGGGGCGAGGGTCAGCCCCAGCATTTT
once	TRBJ1-6	TRBD1	TRBV6-5	CASSRDRDASPLHF	TGTGCCAGCAGTAGGGACAGGGACGCTTCACCCCTCCACTTT
once	TRBJ2-3	.	TRBV9	CASSVNGYSTDTQYF	TGTGCCAGCAGCGTCAACGGGTACTCCACAGATACGCAGTATTTT
.	TRBJ2-3	TRBD2	TRBV9	CASSASGLAGDTQYF	TGTGCCAGCAGCGCCTCTGGACTAGCAGGAGATACGCAGTATTTT
.	TRBJ1-1	.	TRBV28	CASRIAGVGVEAFF	TGTGCCAGCAGGATAGCAGGGGTCGGGGTTGAAGCTTTCTTT
once	TRBJ2-3	TRBD2	TRBV28	CASRGLAGGRRTQYF	TGTGCCAGCAGGGGACTAGCGGGGGGTCGACGTACGCAGTATTTT
.	TRBJ2-3	.	TRBV4-3	CASSQDGHFRGGSGTDTQYF	TGCGCCAGCAGCCAAGATGGCCATTTCAGGGGCGGGAGTGGCACAGATACGCAGTATTTT
.	TRBJ1-1	.	TRBV2	CASSLQGIRNTEAFF	TGTGCCAGCAGTTTACAGGGAATTAGGAACACTGAAGCTTTCTTT
.	TRBJ1-6	.	TRBV5-1	CASSLEGGYNSPLHF	TGCGCCAGCAGCTTGGAAGGGGGCTATAATTCACCCCTCCACTTT
.	TRBJ1-4	.	TRBV6-4	CASSAGGNEKLFF	TGTGCCAGCAGTGCGGGGGGGAATGAAAAACTGTTTTTT
few	TRBJ1-2	.	TRBV6-5	CASKMSGSNYGYTF	TGTGCCAGCAAGATGTCCGGGTCAAACTATGGCTACACCTTC
.	TRBJ2-1	.	TRBV20-1	CSQRSYNEQFF	TGCAGCCAGAGGTCCTACAATGAGCAGTTCTTC
.	TRBJ2-6	TRBD1	TRBV5-8	CASSLYGTAFSGANVLTF	TGTGCCAGCAGCTTGTACGGGACAGCCTTCTCTGGGGCCAACGTCCTGACTTTC
.	TRBJ2-1	.	TRBV7-9	CASSPYNEQFF	TGTGCCAGCTCTCCCTACAATGAGCAGTTCTTC
few	TRBJ2-2	TRBD2	TRBV19	CASTLGASGVGTGELFF	TGTGCCAGTACCCTGGGGGCTAGCGGGGTAGGCACCGGGGAGCTGTTTTTT
.	TRBJ1-5	.	TRBV2	CASSEQGVQPQHF	TGTGCCAGCAGTGAACAGGGCGTACAGCCCCAGCATTTT
.	TRBJ2-5	.	TRBV9	CASSPGTQETQYF	TGTGCCAGCAGCCCGGGAACCCAAGAGACCCAGTACTTC
.	TRBJ2-2	TRBD2	TRBV9	CASSYTPGLAENTGELFF	TGTGCCAGCAGCTATACCCCCGGACTAGCGGAGAACACCGGGGAGCTGTTTTTT
.	TRBJ2-1	TRBD2	TRBV3-1/TRBV3-2	CASSQGTSGRLGEQFF	TGTGCCAGCAGCCAAGGCACTAGCGGGAGGTTGGGTGAGCAGTTCTTC
.	TRBJ2-1	TRBD2	TRBV5-5	CASRVASGRAGEFF	TGTGCCAGTAGGGTGGCTAGCGGGAGGGCCGGAGAGTTCTTC